These 8 T cell receptor beta chains were sequenced from one sample in a study of control samples from healthy donors and cancer patients. TCRdb's table, derived via immunoSEQ multiplex PCR, lists solely in-frame clones and lacks some. The repertoire includes 100,000 to 150,000 clones, 89% of them detected once, and 6% to 9.5% sits in the top ten. The source material was PBMCs. The origin of the receptors is a man aged 45-65 years with head and neck cancer.

The rearrangement links TRBV3-1 (or the pseudogene TRBV3-2) to TRBJ2-5, with unresolved D. V lost 0 bases to trimming and J lost 1 base, with 9 bases between them. The CDR3 has 15 residues. Germline V gives CDR1 LGHDT, CDR2 YNNKEL (reference sequence). Here the CDR3 reads CASSQDSPIQETQYF. The CDR3 DNA reads TGTGCCAGCAGCCAAGATTCCCCGATCCAAGAGACCCAGTACTTC.

The chain uses TRBV3-1 (or the pseudogene TRBV3-2) and TRBJ2-3; 8 nucleotides agree with TRBD2. V lost 0 bases, J lost 14 bases, and 7 bases stayed unmatched. The CDR3 sequence is 13 residues long. Germline V gene sequence: CDR1 LGHDT, CDR2 YNNKEL (reference sequence). CDR3 residues: CASSQDRGGAGYF. As DNA, the CDR3 is TGTGCCAGCAGCCAAGACCGGGGGGGGGCCGGGTATTTT.

The chain uses TRBV18 and TRBJ1-2, with 8 bases that match TRBD1. The length of the CDR3 is 13 residues. The germline V gene encodes CDR1 KGHSH and CDR2 LQKENI. The V segment lost 3 bases and the J segment 3 bases; nucleotides outside the gene matches: 0. The CDR3 DNA is TGTGCCAGCTCACCGGACAGGGACTATGGCTACACCTTC. Translation: CASSPDRDYGYTF.

V is TRBV6-5 and J is TRBJ2-2; D might be TRBD2 (6 bases). Germline V gene lookup returns CDR1 MNHEY and CDR2 SVGAGI. The CDR3 loop spans 14 amino acids. V was pared by 4 bases and J by 7 bases, with 13 bases between. The CDR3 coding sequence is TGTGCCAGCAGTTCCGGGACTTGGGGCGGGGAGCTGTTTTTT. It codes for CASSSGTWGGELFF.

The CDR3 nucleotides are TGTGCCAGCTCACCGAACGACCCGGCGGGTGGAAACACCATATATTTT. Translating it yields CASSPNDPAGGNTIYF. This chain connects TRBV18 to TRBJ1-3; no definite D call. Per germline, CDR1 KGHSH and CDR2 LQKENI. V shed 3 bases and J shed 3 bases, with 15 bases lying between them. This CDR3 spans 16 amino acids.

This rearrangement joins TRBV7-9 to TRBJ1-4, with D possibly TRBD1 on 6 matching bases. This CDR3 contains 16 residues. The V end was cut by 5 bases, the J end by 8 bases, with 21 bases between. Germline V gene lookup returns CDR1 SEHNR and CDR2 FQNEAQ (reference sequence). CDR3 loop: CASSPQVGADVEKLFF. CDR3 DNA sequence: TGTGCCAGCAGCCCGCAGGTGGGGGCAGATGTGGAAAAACTGTTTTTT. Variable domain in full (rest from reference TRBV7-9 and TRBJ1-4): DTGVSQNPRHKITKRGQNVTFRCDPISEHNRLYWYRQTLGQGPEFLTYFQNEAQLEKSRLLSDRFSAERPKGSFSTLEIQRTEQGDSAMYLCASSPQVGADVEKLFFGSGTQLSVL.

V usage is TRBV30 and J usage is TRBJ2-1; D gene unclear. Germline V lookup: CDR1 GTSNPN, CDR2 SVGIG (reference sequence). CDR3 length equals 11 residues. V gave up 0 bases and J gave up 10 bases, with 7 bases separating them. The CDR3 reads CAWSVSPEQFF. The CDR3 DNA reads TGTGCCTGGAGTGTCTCTCCAGAGCAGTTCTTC.

The rearrangement joins TRBV27 to TRBJ1-1; a possible D gene is TRBD1 (5 bases). V was trimmed by 3 bases and J by 4 bases, leaving 9 bases between them. Per germline, CDR1 MNHEY and CDR2 SMNVEV (reference sequence). There are 13 residues in the CDR3. The DNA of the CDR3 is TGTGCCAGCAGTTTTGCAGGGAGCACTGAAGCTTTCTTT. It translates to CASSFAGSTEAFF.